A selection of T cell receptor beta chains follows, all from one sample in a study of blood T cells in healthy people across ages. TCRdb re-called the 5' RACE reads through MiXCR, storing one row per CDR3 protein. The top ten clones hold roughly a fifth of a sample with some 800,000 distinct CDR3 sequences, 40% to 50% of them seen once. The source material was blood. The source is a man in his fifties or sixties in good health. Each CDR3 is given with its conserved first and last residue. Each record gives: D gene, J gene, V gene, clone size, CDR3 protein, CDR3 DNA. D genes are given only for firm matches. Rows may omit the clone size; those that give it use once, few, many or a size class.

D: -; J: TRBJ2-7; V: TRBV9; size: -; CDR3: CASSVAGGIEQYF; DNA: TGTGCCAGCAGCGTAGCAGGAGGGATCGAGCAGTACTTC
D: -; J: TRBJ2-5; V: TRBV3-1; size: -; CDR3: CASSFAGSETQYF; DNA: TGTGCCAGCAGCTTCGCGGGGTCTGAGACCCAGTACTTC
D: -; J: TRBJ2-3; V: TRBV6-1; size: few; CDR3: CASHRAYEDTQYF; DNA: TGTGCCAGCCACAGGGCTTATGAAGATACGCAGTATTTT
D: -; J: TRBJ2-3; V: TRBV6-2/TRBV6-3; size: few; CDR3: CATIRGIGTDTQYF; DNA: TGTGCCACGATCCGAGGAATCGGCACAGATACGCAGTATTTT
D: -; J: TRBJ1-2; V: TRBV30; size: -; CDR3: CAQSRGPNYGYTF; DNA: TGTGCCCAGAGTAGAGGGCCCAACTATGGCTACACCTTC
D: -; J: TRBJ1-2; V: TRBV12-3/TRBV12-4; size: -; CDR3: CASSLEGAPRGYTF; DNA: TGTGCCAGCAGTTTAGAGGGCGCCCCCCGGGGCTACACCTTC
D: -; J: TRBJ2-4; V: TRBV12-3/TRBV12-4; size: few; CDR3: CASSPGDMAKNIQYF; DNA: TGTGCCAGCAGTCCCGGGGACATGGCCAAAAACATTCAGTACTTC
D: -; J: TRBJ2-7; V: TRBV6-1; size: -; CDR3: CATKASRGRPYEQYF; DNA: TGTGCCACGAAGGCCTCTAGGGGCCGCCCCTACGAGCAGTACTTC
D: -; J: TRBJ1-2; V: TRBV10-3; size: -; CDR3: CAISESSDSYGYTF; DNA: TGTGCCATCAGTGAGTCATCCGACTCCTATGGCTACACCTTC
D: -; J: TRBJ1-4; V: TRBV7-2; size: -; CDR3: CASSPAKGEKLFF; DNA: TGTGCCAGCAGCCCTGCCAAGGGAGAAAAACTGTTTTTT
D: -; J: TRBJ2-7; V: TRBV20-1; size: -; CDR3: CSAEPNRVSYNEQYF; DNA: TGCAGTGCTGAGCCAAACAGGGTCTCCTACAATGAGCAGTACTTC
D: -; J: TRBJ2-6; V: TRBV20-1; size: -; CDR3: CSATDRTGANVLTF; DNA: TGCAGTGCAACCGACAGGACTGGGGCCAACGTCCTGACTTTC
D: TRBD1; J: TRBJ1-2; V: TRBV29-1; size: -; CDR3: CSVETGNYGYTF; DNA: TGCAGCGTTGAGACAGGGAACTATGGCTACACCTTC
D: TRBD2; J: TRBJ2-1; V: TRBV20-1; size: -; CDR3: CSATGLAGANYEQFF; DNA: TGCAGTGCTACTGGGCTAGCGGGGGCGAATTATGAGCAGTTCTTC
D: -; J: TRBJ1-1; V: TRBV7-8; size: -; CDR3: CASSLAISALGMNTEAFF; DNA: TGTGCCAGCAGCTTAGCTATTTCGGCGCTCGGCATGAACACTGAAGCTTTCTTT
D: TRBD1; J: TRBJ2-7; V: TRBV4-3; size: -; CDR3: CASSQVEGQRLHEQYF; DNA: TGCGCCAGCAGCCAAGTCGAGGGACAGCGTCTTCACGAGCAGTACTTC
D: TRBD1; J: TRBJ1-1; V: TRBV29-1; size: -; CDR3: CSVKQGAPTEAFF; DNA: TGCAGCGTGAAACAGGGGGCGCCCACTGAAGCTTTCTTT
D: TRBD2; J: TRBJ2-3; V: TRBV5-6; size: -; CDR3: CASEKRGYTDTQYF; DNA: TGTGCCAGCGAAAAGCGGGGGTACACAGATACGCAGTATTTT
D: -; J: TRBJ2-5; V: TRBV4-1; size: -; CDR3: CASSQDAIQETQYF; DNA: TGCGCCAGCAGCCAAGATGCGATCCAAGAGACCCAGTACTTC
D: TRBD1; J: TRBJ1-6; V: TRBV4-3; size: -; CDR3: CASSLRTGDYSPLHF; DNA: TGCGCCAGCAGCTTGAGAACAGGGGACTATTCACCCCTCCACTTT
D: TRBD2; J: TRBJ2-1; V: TRBV27; size: -; CDR3: CASRNSGGAGNEQFF; DNA: TGTGCCAGCAGAAATAGCGGGGGGGCTGGTAATGAGCAGTTCTTC
D: -; J: TRBJ2-1; V: TRBV5-1; size: -; CDR3: CASRVARSDNEQFF; DNA: TGCGCCAGCCGGGTGGCCCGTAGCGACAATGAGCAGTTCTTC
D: -; J: TRBJ2-3; V: TRBV24-1; size: -; CDR3: CATSVEGAGSDTRYF; DNA: TGTGCCACCAGTGTGGAAGGAGCAGGGTCAGATACGCGGTATTTT
D: -; J: TRBJ1-4; V: TRBV12-3/TRBV12-4; size: -; CDR3: CASSFRNLPRPNEKLFF; DNA: TGTGCCAGCAGTTTTCGTAACCTTCCTCGCCCCAATGAAAAACTGTTTTTT
D: -; J: TRBJ2-3; V: TRBV20-1; size: few; CDR3: CSAPNSADTQYF; DNA: TGCAGTGCCCCCAATTCCGCAGATACGCAGTATTTT
D: -; J: TRBJ2-3; V: TRBV12-5; size: -; CDR3: CASGLGHQPTDTQYF; DNA: TGTGCTAGTGGTTTGGGACACCAGCCCACAGATACGCAGTATTTT
D: TRBD1; J: TRBJ2-4; V: TRBV5-1; size: -; CDR3: CASSLSQGLAKNIQYF; DNA: TGCGCCAGCAGCTTATCACAGGGGCTAGCCAAAAACATTCAGTACTTC
D: TRBD1; J: TRBJ2-7; V: TRBV5-1; size: -; CDR3: CASSLQGAISEQYF; DNA: TGCGCCAGCAGCTTGCAGGGGGCGATCTCCGAGCAGTACTTC
D: TRBD2; J: TRBJ2-2; V: TRBV11-2; size: few; CDR3: CASSFFPPSGNTGELFF; DNA: TGTGCCAGCAGCTTTTTCCCCCCTAGCGGGAACACCGGGGAGCTGTTTTTT
D: TRBD2; J: TRBJ2-1; V: TRBV20-1; size: -; CDR3: CSAPGRAGVLNEQFF; DNA: TGCAGTGCTCCAGGGAGAGCGGGAGTCCTGAATGAGCAGTTCTTC
D: -; J: TRBJ1-2; V: TRBV30; size: few; CDR3: CAWSVLSEGYTF; DNA: TGTGCCTGGAGTGTACTGTCGGAGGGCTACACCTTC
D: -; J: TRBJ1-6; V: TRBV7-2; size: few; CDR3: CASSLERMNSPLHF; DNA: TGTGCCAGCAGCTTAGAACGGATGAATTCACCCCTCCACTTT
D: TRBD2; J: TRBJ2-1; V: TRBV11-2; size: -; CDR3: CASSPYRGGNYNEQFF; DNA: TGTGCCAGCAGCCCCTATCGGGGGGGGAACTACAATGAGCAGTTCTTC
D: -; J: TRBJ1-6; V: TRBV27; size: -; CDR3: CASKTGSSYNSPLHF; DNA: TGTGCCAGCAAAACAGGGAGCTCCTATAATTCACCCCTCCACTTT
D: TRBD1; J: TRBJ2-3; V: TRBV20-1; size: -; CDR3: CSTGALRQGMTDTQYF; DNA: TGCAGTACCGGGGCCCTTAGACAGGGGATGACAGATACGCAGTATTTT
D: TRBD2; J: TRBJ2-5; V: TRBV7-2; size: -; CDR3: CASSRLGLAGHQETQYF; DNA: TGTGCCAGCAGCCGACTCGGGCTAGCGGGGCACCAAGAGACCCAGTACTTC
D: TRBD2; J: TRBJ2-1; V: TRBV5-1; size: once; CDR3: CASSSRTSGGDNEQFF; DNA: TGCGCCAGCAGCTCCAGGACTAGCGGGGGGGACAATGAGCAGTTCTTC
D: -; J: TRBJ1-2; V: TRBV20-1; size: few; CDR3: CSAKGPWDYGYTF; DNA: TGCAGTGCTAAGGGGCCGTGGGACTATGGCTACACCTTC